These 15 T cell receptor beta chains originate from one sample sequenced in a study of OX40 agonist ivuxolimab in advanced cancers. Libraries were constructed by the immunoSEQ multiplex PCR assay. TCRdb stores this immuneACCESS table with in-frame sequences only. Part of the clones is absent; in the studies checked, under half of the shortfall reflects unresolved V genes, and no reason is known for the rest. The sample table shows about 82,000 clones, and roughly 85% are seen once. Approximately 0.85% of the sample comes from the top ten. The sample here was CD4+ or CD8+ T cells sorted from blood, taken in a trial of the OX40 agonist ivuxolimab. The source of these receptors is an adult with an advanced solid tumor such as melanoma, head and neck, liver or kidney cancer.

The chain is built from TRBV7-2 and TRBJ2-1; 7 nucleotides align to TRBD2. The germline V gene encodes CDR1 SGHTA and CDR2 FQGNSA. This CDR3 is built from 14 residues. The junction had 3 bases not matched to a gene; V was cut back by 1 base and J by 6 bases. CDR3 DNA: TGTGCCAGCAGCTTAGGACTAGCTGTCAATGAGCAGTTCTTC. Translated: CASSLGLAVNEQFF.

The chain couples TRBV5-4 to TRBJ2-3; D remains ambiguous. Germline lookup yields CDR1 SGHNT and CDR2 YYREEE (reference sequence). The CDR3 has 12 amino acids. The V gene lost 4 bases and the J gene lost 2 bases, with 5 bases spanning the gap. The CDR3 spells CASSGDTDTQYF. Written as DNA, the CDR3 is TGTGCCAGCAGCGGGGACACAGATACGCAGTATTTT.

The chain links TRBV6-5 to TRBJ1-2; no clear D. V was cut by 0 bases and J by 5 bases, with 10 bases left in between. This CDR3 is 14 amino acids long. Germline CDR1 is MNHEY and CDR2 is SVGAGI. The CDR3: CASSYSNAEYGYTF. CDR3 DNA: TGTGCCAGCAGTTACTCGAATGCAGAATATGGCTACACCTTC.

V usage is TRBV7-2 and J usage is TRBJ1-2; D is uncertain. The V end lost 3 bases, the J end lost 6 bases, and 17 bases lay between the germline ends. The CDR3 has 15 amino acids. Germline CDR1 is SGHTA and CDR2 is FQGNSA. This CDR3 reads CASSFFSTSSDGYTF. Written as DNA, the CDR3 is TGTGCCAGCAGCTTTTTTTCCACTTCATCGGATGGCTACACCTTC. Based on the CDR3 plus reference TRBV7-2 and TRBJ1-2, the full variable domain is GAGVSQSPSNKVTEKGKDVELRCDPISGHTALYWYRQSLGQGLEFLIYFQGNSAPDKSGLPSDRFSAERTGGSVSTLTIQRTQQEDSAVYLCASSFFSTSSDGYTFGSGTRLTVV.

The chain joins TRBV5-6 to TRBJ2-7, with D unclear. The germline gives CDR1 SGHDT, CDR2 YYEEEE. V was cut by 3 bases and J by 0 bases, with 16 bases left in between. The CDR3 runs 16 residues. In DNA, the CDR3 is TGTGCCAGCAGCTCCCTTTTTTTGGCCTCCTCCTACGAGCAGTACTTC. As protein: CASSSLFLASSYEQYF.

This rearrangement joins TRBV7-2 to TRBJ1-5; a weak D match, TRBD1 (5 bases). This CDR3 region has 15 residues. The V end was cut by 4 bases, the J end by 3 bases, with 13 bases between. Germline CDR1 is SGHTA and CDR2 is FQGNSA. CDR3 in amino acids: CASSSRVGPNQPQHF. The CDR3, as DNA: TGTGCCAGCAGCTCGAGGGTGGGGCCCAATCAGCCCCAGCATTTT.

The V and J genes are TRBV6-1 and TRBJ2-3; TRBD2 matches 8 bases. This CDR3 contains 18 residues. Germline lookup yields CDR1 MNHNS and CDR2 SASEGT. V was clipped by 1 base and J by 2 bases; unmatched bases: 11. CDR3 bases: TGTGCCAGCAGTGAAGATATCCTCGGGGGGGGTAACACAGATACGCAGTATTTT. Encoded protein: CASSEDILGGGNTDTQYF.

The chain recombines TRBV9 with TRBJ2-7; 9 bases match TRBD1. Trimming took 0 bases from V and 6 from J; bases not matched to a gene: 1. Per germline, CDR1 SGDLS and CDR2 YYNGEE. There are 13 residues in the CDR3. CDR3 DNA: TGTGCCAGCAGCGTAGAGGACAGGGGCGAGCAGTACTTC. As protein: CASSVEDRGEQYF.

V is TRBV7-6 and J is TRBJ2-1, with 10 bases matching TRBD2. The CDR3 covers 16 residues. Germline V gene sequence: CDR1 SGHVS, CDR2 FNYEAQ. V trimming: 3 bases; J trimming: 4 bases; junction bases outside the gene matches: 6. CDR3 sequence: CASSFLSGGVYNEQFF. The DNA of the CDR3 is TGTGCCAGCAGCTTCTTGAGCGGGGGGGTTTACAATGAGCAGTTCTTC.

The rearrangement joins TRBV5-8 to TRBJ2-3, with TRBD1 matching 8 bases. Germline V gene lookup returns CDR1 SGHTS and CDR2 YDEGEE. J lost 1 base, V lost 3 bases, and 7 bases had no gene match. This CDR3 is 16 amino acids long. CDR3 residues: CASSSGQVRGTDTQYF. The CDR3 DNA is TGTGCCAGCAGCTCGGGACAGGTTCGTGGCACAGATACGCAGTATTTT.

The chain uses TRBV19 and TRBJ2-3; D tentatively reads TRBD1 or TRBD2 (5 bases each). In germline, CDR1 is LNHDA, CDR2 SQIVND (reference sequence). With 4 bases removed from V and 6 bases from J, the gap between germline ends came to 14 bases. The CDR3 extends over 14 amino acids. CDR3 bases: TGTGCCAGTAGTAGAGACGAGGGACGGGATACGCAGTATTTT. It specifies CASSRDEGRDTQYF.

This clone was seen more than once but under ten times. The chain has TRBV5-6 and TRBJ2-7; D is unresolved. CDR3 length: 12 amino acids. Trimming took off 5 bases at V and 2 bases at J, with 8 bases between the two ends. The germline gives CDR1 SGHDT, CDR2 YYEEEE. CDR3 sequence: CASSTATYEQYF. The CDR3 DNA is TGTGCCAGCAGTACAGCGACCTACGAGCAGTACTTC.

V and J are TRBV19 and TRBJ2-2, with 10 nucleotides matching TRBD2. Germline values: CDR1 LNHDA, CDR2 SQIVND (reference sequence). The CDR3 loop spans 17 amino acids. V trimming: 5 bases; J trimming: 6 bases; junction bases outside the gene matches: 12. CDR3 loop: CASSPTTSGRFAGELFF. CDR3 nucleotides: TGTGCCAGTAGTCCCACGACTAGCGGGCGGTTTGCCGGGGAGCTGTTTTTT.

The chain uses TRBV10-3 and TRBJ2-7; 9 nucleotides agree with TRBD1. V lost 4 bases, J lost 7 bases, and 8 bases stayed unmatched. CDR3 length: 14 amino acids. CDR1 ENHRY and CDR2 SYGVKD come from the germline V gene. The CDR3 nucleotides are TGTGCCATCAGTGGCGGACAGGGGACTTGGGAGCAGTACTTC. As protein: CAISGGQGTWEQYF.

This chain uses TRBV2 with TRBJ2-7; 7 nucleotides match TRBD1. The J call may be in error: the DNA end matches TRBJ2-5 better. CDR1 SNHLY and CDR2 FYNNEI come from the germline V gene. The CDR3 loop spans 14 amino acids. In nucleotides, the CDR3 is TGTGCCAGCGCCGACAGGGCAGGCCCAGAGACCCAGTACTTC. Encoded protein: CASADRAGPETQYF.